This T cell receptor (beta chain) came from a study of identical twins. Study-wide findings and caveats: Analyses of zero insertions could be partly confounded by invariant MAIT and iNKT cells. Twins' excess sharing was less marked for out-of-frame beta sequences. Among monozygotic twins, out-of-frame TCR alpha sharing exceeded what models predicted.

One entry per CDR3 protein results from TCRdb running MiXCR on the 5' RACE reads. The profile covers about 700,000 distinct CDR3 sequences, with 6.1% appearing a single time and 1.5% to 2% taken by the ten largest. V gave up 0 bases and J gave up 4 bases; unmatched junction bases: 9. The germline V gene has CDR1 MNHEY and CDR2 SMNVEV (reference sequence). There are 16 residues in the CDR3. Regarding this clonotype: No antigen is known for it.

The gene calls are TRBV27 and TRBJ2-7; 7 bases line up with TRBD2. Material: naive T cells sorted from blood. The TCR sequence derives from a young man in good health. The CDR3 DNA reads as TGTGCCAGCAGTTTATCTGGCCTAGCGGAGAATTACGAGCAGTACTTC. As protein: CASSLSGLAENYEQYF.